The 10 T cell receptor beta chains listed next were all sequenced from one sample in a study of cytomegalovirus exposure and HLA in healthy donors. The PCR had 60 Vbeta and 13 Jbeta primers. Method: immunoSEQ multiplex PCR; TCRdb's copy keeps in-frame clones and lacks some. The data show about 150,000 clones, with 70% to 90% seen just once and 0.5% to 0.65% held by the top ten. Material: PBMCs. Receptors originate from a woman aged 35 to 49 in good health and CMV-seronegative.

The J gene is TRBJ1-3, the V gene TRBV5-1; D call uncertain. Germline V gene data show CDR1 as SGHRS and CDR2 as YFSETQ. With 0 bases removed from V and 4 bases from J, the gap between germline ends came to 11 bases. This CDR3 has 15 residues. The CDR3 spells CASSLDSGRGNTIYF. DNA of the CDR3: TGCGCCAGCAGCTTGGACAGCGGGAGGGGAAACACCATATATTTT. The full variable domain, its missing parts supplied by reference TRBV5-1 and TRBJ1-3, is KAGVTQTPRYLIKTRGQQVTLSCSPISGHRSVSWYQQTPGQGLQFLFEYFSETQRNKGNFPGRFSGRQFSNSRSEMNVSTLELGDSALYLCASSLDSGRGNTIYFGEGSWLTVV.

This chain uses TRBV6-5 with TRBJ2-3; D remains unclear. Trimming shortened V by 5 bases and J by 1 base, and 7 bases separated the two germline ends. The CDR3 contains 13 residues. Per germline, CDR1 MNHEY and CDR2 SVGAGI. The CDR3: CASSLLGTDTQYF. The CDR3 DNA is TGTGCCAGCAGTCTCCTAGGCACAGATACGCAGTATTTT.

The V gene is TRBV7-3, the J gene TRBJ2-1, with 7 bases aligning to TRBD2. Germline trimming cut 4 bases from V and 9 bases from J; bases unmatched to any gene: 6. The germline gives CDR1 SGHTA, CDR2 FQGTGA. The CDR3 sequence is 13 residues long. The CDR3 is CASSSERDAEQFF. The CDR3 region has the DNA TGTGCCAGCAGCTCTGAGCGGGACGCTGAGCAGTTCTTC.

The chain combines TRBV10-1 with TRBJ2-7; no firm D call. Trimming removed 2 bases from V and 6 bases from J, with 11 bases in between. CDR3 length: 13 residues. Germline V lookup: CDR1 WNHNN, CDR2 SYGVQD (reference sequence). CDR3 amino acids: CASSENSQGEQYF. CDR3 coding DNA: TGCGCCAGCAGTGAGAACAGTCAAGGCGAGCAGTACTTC.

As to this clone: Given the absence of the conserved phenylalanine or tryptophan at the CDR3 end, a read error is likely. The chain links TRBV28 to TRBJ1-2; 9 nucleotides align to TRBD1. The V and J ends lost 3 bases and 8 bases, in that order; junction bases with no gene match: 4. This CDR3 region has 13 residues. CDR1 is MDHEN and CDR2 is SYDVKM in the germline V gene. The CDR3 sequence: CASSFNRGLGYTL. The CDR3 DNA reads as TGTGCCAGCAGTTTTAACAGGGGGCTAGGCTACACCCTC.

As DNA, the CDR3 is TGTGCCTGGAGTGTAATGAGGGATACGCAGTATTTT. It encodes CAWSVMRDTQYF. This sequence joins TRBV30 and TRBJ2-3; D is undetermined. The germline V gene has CDR1 GTSNPN and CDR2 SVGIG (reference sequence). V gave up 0 bases and J gave up 6 bases, with 7 bases separating them. This CDR3 is 12 amino acids long.

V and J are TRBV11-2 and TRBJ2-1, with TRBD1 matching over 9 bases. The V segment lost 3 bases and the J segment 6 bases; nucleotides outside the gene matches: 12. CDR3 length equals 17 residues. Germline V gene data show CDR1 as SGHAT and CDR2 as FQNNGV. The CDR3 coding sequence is TGTGCCAGCAGCTTCAGCGGGCCCGGGACAGGGATCAATGAGCAGTTCTTC. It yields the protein CASSFSGPGTGINEQFF.

CDR3 amino acids: CASSYSSGRGSYEQYF. In DNA form, the CDR3 reads TGTGCCAGCAGTTACTCGTCCGGGAGAGGCTCCTACGAGCAGTACTTC. The J gene is TRBJ2-7, the V gene TRBV6-6; TRBD2 might be the D (6 bases). Germline CDR1 and CDR2: MNHNY and SVGAGI (reference sequence). This CDR3 has 16 residues. V lost 0 bases and J lost 0, with 12 bases in between.

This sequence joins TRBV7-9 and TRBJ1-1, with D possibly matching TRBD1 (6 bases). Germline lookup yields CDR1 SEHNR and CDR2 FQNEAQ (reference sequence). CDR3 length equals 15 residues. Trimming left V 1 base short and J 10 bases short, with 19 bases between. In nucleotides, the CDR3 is TGTGCCAGCAGCTTAGGGTTGACGACAGGCCTCCCAGCTTTCTTT. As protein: CASSLGLTTGLPAFF.

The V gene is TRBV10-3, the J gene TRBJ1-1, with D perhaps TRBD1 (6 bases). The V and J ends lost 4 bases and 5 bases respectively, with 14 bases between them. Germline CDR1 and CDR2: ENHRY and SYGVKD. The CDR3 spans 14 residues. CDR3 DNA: TGTGCCATCAGTGTGGGGGCGAGTGGAACTGAAGCTTTCTTT. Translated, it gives CAISVGASGTEAFF.